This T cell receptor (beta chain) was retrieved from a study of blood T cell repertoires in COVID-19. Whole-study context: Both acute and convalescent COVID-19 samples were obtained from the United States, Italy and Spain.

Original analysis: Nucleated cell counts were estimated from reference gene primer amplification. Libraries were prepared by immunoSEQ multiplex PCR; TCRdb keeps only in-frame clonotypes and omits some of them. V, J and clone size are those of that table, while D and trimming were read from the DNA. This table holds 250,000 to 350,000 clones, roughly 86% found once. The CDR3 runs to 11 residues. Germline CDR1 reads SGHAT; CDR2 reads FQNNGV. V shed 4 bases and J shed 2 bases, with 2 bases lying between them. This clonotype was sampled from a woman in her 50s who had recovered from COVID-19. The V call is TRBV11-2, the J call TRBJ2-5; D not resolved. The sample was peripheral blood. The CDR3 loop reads CASSSQETQYF. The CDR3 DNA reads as TGTGCCAGCAGCTCGCAAGAGACCCAGTACTTC.